The clone carrying this T cell receptor beta chain showed up many times. The antigen remains unidentified. These data originate in a study of metastatic and nonmetastatic thyroid tumors. Whole-study context: The comparison covered peripheral blood and tumor or nodule tissue in malignant and benign thyroid patients.

TCRdb re-analyzed the PCR reads using MiXCR. The table lists tens of thousands of clones, approximately 24% of them singletons, with around 3.4% in the top ten. Every patient was untreated before thyroid surgery. V lost 1 base and J lost 0, with 7 bases in between. This CDR3 comprises 14 residues. CDR1 DFQATT and CDR2 SNEGSKA come from the germline V gene (reference sequence). Broader study findings: Patients with malignant thyroid tumors reportedly had significantly higher TCR beta diversity than those with benign nodules, in blood and tumor.

The J gene is TRBJ1-5, the V gene TRBV20-1; TRBD1 might be the D (5 bases). The TCR sequence derives from a male donor with papillary thyroid cancer or a benign thyroid nodule (not recorded which). Some clones in this sample may be carry-over from other donors' samples. The sample comprised blood. The CDR3 bases are TGCAGTGCTAGAGGGGGGTTTAGCAATCAGCCCCAGCATTTT. Encoded protein: CSARGGFSNQPQHF.